What follows describes a single T cell receptor (beta chain). There is no known antigen for this receptor. Base qualities are not at hand, and no much larger clone is one base apart. The same CDR3 can be traced to other DNA sequences in this sample. The cohort consisted of fewer than 700 healthy bone marrow donors. At the time of sampling, all cohort members were nominally healthy, though unrecorded immune exposures were likely present. CMV serostatus was recorded as positive for about 300 and negative for about 55% of the roughly 670 cohort members, whereas no CMV serostatus was recorded for the donor in question. A peripheral blood sample was provided by each donor, and peripheral blood mononuclear cells were used for TCR beta sequencing. The Qiagen DNeasy Blood Extraction Kit was used to extract genomic DNA from the blood cell samples. The entry originates in a study of cytomegalovirus exposure and HLA in healthy donors (TCRdb year 2017). Describing the broader study: An earlier analysis of some 620 of the donors reported 276 Gb of sequence data and 90 million to 120 million unique TCR beta sequences obtained from about 179 million T cells. Besides the first cohort of about 730 subjects, a separate validation cohort made up of 90 to 150 different subjects was used. Donor age, sex, ethnicity and CMV serostatus were collected together with the repertoire data. The genetic ancestry cluster associated with self-reported Caucasian donors included 81% of the 350 to 500 genotyped donors. All discovery cohort repertoires had been generated on a single sequencing platform. The later analysis used no new phenotypic data to find candidate immune exposures, relying instead on TCR beta sequences and their occurrence across donors. The study combined high-throughput TCR immunosequencing, statistical association of individual TCRs with disease status, and machine learning to predict cytomegalovirus infection status. The T cell repertoires of 666 subjects were profiled by immunosequencing and related to cytomegalovirus serostatus. In an earlier analysis of 587 of the donors, high-throughput TCR beta sequencing was used to judge whether each TCR beta V gene segment behaved as functional or pseudogenic. The study aimed to test whether cataloging public T cell receptors could reveal signatures of past pathogen exposure. A later genetic analysis used genome-wide SNP genotypes for 398 of the 666 donors, treating that subset as a discovery cohort. An early release that covered several hundred HLA-typed donors contained approximately 300 gigabases of sequencing data and tens of millions of unique TCR sequences. About five DR-DQ haplotypes were treated as single units for association and clustering because of strong linkage in the cohort. Among several hundred genotyped donors of the cohort, an average of roughly 230,000 unique TCR beta nucleotide sequences was sequenced per donor, of which about 20% were non-productive. Typing coverage differed by locus: A, B, C, DRB1 and DQB1 were typed in roughly 629-630 donors, DQA1 in approximately 520, DPA1 in 600 to 610, and DPB1 in 400 to 490. A later analysis re-analyzed previously published TCR beta repertoires from 666 donors and added high-resolution HLA genotyping to study TCR occurrence patterns. HLA typing covered class I and class II loci at four-digit resolution.

Receptors were amplified or captured by the immunoSEQ multiplex PCR assay. For the multiplex PCR, a mixture combining 60 forward primers for TCR Vbeta segments and 13 reverse primers for TCR Jbeta segments was used. A multiplex PCR assay on genomic DNA amplified the CDR3 region of rearranged TCR beta genes. Amplified TCR beta libraries were sequenced as 87-base-pair reads on the Illumina HiSeq System. The authors processed their data as follows. A later analysis counted about 82 million unique TCR beta chains across the 500 to 850 repertoires, and 9 million to 14 million of these chains were shared by at least two donors. A nearest-neighbor algorithm error-corrected the raw reads and collapsed the reads into unique sequences, merging closely related sequences to remove PCR and sequencing errors. Alignment of CDR3 sequences to IMGT reference sequences was used to assign V, D and J gene segments. For a sequence to be retained, a match of at least six nucleotides to both a V gene segment and a J gene segment was required. A rearrangement counted as productive if the CDR3 had no stop codons and remained in frame with V and J, and every other rearrangement counted as non-productive. Following IMGT convention, CDR3 was defined as the stretch from the second conserved V-encoded cysteine up to the conserved J-encoded phenylalanine. Sequences without an unambiguous match to a single V gene segment were excluded from the earlier analysis of several hundred of the donors. In an earlier analysis of a few hundred of the donors, V segments were called functional above 56.7% productive rearrangements and were called segregating when the between-donor standard deviation exceeded 5%. A statistical classification framework was built for diagnosing cytomegalovirus status from the catalog of TCR beta chain sequences. V and J gene assignment, in a later analysis, came from comparing TCR nucleotide sequences with IMGT/GENE-DB human TR gene sequences. The TCRdist pipeline was used in a later analysis to assign CDR3 sequences and most-parsimonious VDJ recombination scenarios. In a later analysis, every TCR beta chain was defined by the combination of its CDR3 amino acid sequence and its V-gene family, and reads without a unique V-gene family were dropped. As a way to deal with suspected cross-contamination and a sequencing artifact, a later analysis dropped roughly 620 nucleotide sequences that were highly shared and had low generation probability. For each public chain, a later analysis derived a clonal expansion index from normalized ranks of inferred template counts within each repertoire. A later analysis computed generation probabilities with a VDJ recombination model fitted to out-of-frame rearrangements, and checked the results against IGoR. A later analysis scored TCR-TCR, TCR-HLA and TCR-CMV co-occurrence with hypergeometric tests, applying a repertoire-size bias correction to TCR pairs. To estimate false discovery rates, a later analysis permuted the HLA or CMV assignments 20 times. In a later analysis, co-occurring TCRs were grouped using DBSCAN, with TCRdist sequence similarity added in when clustering inside HLA-allele-positive subsets. Repertoires with fewer than 30,000 or more than 120,000 public chains, plus five repertoires with anomalous nucleotide sharing, were excluded from co-occurrence clustering. TCRdb provides this immuneACCESS table in a form limited to in-frame rearrangements. Some clones are lacking; in checked studies, under half of them reflect an unresolved V gene, and why the rest are absent is not known. That table gives V, J and clone size, and the DNA gave D and trimming. For this sample there are 90,000 to 150,000 clones; 74% appear just once. About 2% of the sample lies in the top ten.

Germline trimming: 4 bases from V, 1 base from J; junction bases outside gene matches: 3. CDR1 and CDR2 are drawn from the germline V gene (reference sequence): GTSNPN, SVGIG. The CDR3 runs 13 amino acids, cysteine and phenylalanine included. The CDR3 DNA has 39 bases and is translated from base 1. Here is what the overall study found, with its caveats: In a later analysis, HLA-associated TCR beta chains were found to be more clonally expanded and to have lower generation probabilities than equally common non-associated chains. A further reported finding was that TCR beta sequences accurately predicted the HLA-A and HLA-B alleles for most subjects in the first cohort. The earlier analysis of approximately 540 of the donors excluded roughly 17 rarely observed V segments, including chromosome 9 orphons, because counts were too low. A total of 164 TCR beta chains were listed by the study as associated with cytomegalovirus. Linkage disequilibrium might explain the correlated functional status among segregating V segments, but an unknown experimental factor could not be ruled out. In a later analysis, 16,951 TCR beta sequences were associated with specific HLA alleles at a false discovery rate of 0.05. In a later genetic analysis, fewer N-insertions in productive TCRs were reported among donors in an Asian-associated ancestry cluster than the approximately 670-donor mean. Most TCR sequences were seen in very few donors, while some public TCRs were found in many individuals. V-gene and J-gene trimming of TCR beta chains was associated with a missense DCLRE1C variant in a later genetic analysis, and the association was replicated in an independent cohort. In an earlier analysis of about 600 of the donors, most TCR beta V segments appeared in productive rearrangements about 87% or about 30% of the time, broadly matching IMGT annotations. CMV serostatus was the only immune exposure information available for the cohort. In a later analysis, TCR association rates were found to vary across HLA loci, with the most associated TCRs seen for DRB1 alleles and the fewest for HLA-C alleles. In vitro tests confirmed that a few of the cytomegalovirus-associated TCR beta chains recognize cytomegalovirus antigens. Because some donors lacked HLA typing at each locus, the association tests relied only on the typed subset. The classifier was reported to diagnose cytomegalovirus status with high specificity and sensitivity in both the original and validation cohorts. Presence/absence analyses assumed roughly uniform sequencing depth across donors, an assumption that may not hold. Because the 87-base-pair reads could not distinguish some IMGT-functional V segments, including TRBV6-2 and TRBV6-3, those segments were excluded. Only TCR beta chains were sequenced in this cohort, and the absence of alpha or paired-chain data limited detectable features. Several of the top co-occurrence clusters appeared to be linked to parvovirus B19, influenza, CMV and Epstein-Barr virus, according to a later analysis. A cluster of highly shared sequence variants was judged likely to represent a technical artifact of the sequencing pipeline. When HLA alleles, especially DR and DQ, strongly co-occurred, TCR associations were difficult to assign to individual alleles. The authors suggested that the approach could potentially be extended to other disease states and immunological phenotypes. Most CMV-associated TCR beta chains appeared to be HLA-restricted in a later analysis, and the HLA associations seemed to be driven largely by CMV exposure.

The sequence came from a human donor in good health. Recombination linked TRBV30 to TRBJ1-1, with TRBD1 matching 7 junction bases. Sequencing was done on a sample of PBMCs. The DNA sequence is given as TGTGCCTGGATGGGGACAGCGAACACTGAAGCTTTCTTT. Its translation is CAWMGTANTEAFF.